This T cell receptor beta chain was found in a study of CD8+CD57+ T cells in acquired aplastic anemia. About the study: Sorted CD4+ and CD8+ cell DNA averaged roughly 3.2 ug. Healthy donors gave roughly 9.9 million reads on average for CD4+ cells.

For CDR3 and TCR beta VDJ profiling, genomic DNA was the template used. MiXCR was run by TCRdb on the reads, yielding one entry per CDR3 protein. This sample has just over 400,000 distinct CDR3 sequences, with 65% to 75% found just once. CDR1 and CDR2 (germline): MNHEY, SVGAGI. The length of the CDR3 is 16 residues. V dropped 9 bases and J dropped 2 bases, with 21 bases sitting between them. Material for sequencing was sorted CD4+, CD8+, or CD8+CD57+ T cells (not recorded which) from PBMCs. This TCR was sampled from a human donor in good health, serving as a control. V and J are TRBV6-5 and TRBJ2-3; D unresolved. CDR3: CASGGGYLSDTDTQYF. Here the CDR3 DNA reads TGTGCCAGTGGCGGTGGCTACCTTTCCGACACAGATACGCAGTATTTT.